The clone carrying this T cell receptor (beta chain) was counted once. What it recognizes is unknown. V was trimmed by 5 bases and J by 2 bases, leaving 12 bases between them. There are 14 residues in the CDR3. Germline CDR1 and CDR2: SEHNR and FQNEAQ (reference sequence). Profiling relied on immunoSEQ multiplex PCR, and the TCRdb table lists in-frame clones only, not all of them. The sample lists 55,000 to 75,000 clones, about four fifths occurring once. Peripheral blood came from all dose cohorts at three timepoints. This entry is derived from a study of OX40 agonist ivuxolimab in advanced cancers. Whole-study context: In this trial design, patients received ivuxolimab intravenously at 0.01 to 10 mg/kg every 2 weeks.

Study-level results: Part of the nonresponder group also had normalized T-cell clonal expansion that was low.

The sequence was obtained from an adult with an advanced solid tumor such as melanoma, head and neck, liver or kidney cancer. The chain links TRBV7-9 to TRBJ1-2, with D maybe TRBD1 (6 bases). This material consisted of CD4+ or CD8+ T cells sorted from blood, taken in a trial of the OX40 agonist ivuxolimab. The CDR3 is CASSVQGPNYGYTF. DNA of the CDR3: TGTGCCAGCAGCGTACAGGGACCCAACTATGGCTACACCTTC.